This T cell receptor (beta chain) is from a study of brain T cells in children with intractable seizures. Time point specified: blood from clinic visit 5 months post-surgery; TSC patient then seizure free. TCRdb's table, derived via immunoSEQ multiplex PCR, lists solely in-frame clones and lacks some. The top ten clones hold under 7% of a sample with a few hundred thousand clones, nearly 95% of them seen once. The V end was cut by 5 bases, the J end by 8 bases, with 15 bases between. The length of the CDR3 is 13 residues. CDR1 SGHAT and CDR2 FQNNGV come from the germline V gene. The source of this sequence is a boy younger than two with tuberous sclerosis and intractable seizures. J is TRBJ1-2 and V is TRBV11-2; no definite D call. The source was peripheral blood, collected 4 to 5 months after surgery. The CDR3 spells CASSVKSHLGYTF. For the CDR3, the DNA is TGTGCCAGCAGCGTAAAATCCCATTTAGGCTACACCTTC.